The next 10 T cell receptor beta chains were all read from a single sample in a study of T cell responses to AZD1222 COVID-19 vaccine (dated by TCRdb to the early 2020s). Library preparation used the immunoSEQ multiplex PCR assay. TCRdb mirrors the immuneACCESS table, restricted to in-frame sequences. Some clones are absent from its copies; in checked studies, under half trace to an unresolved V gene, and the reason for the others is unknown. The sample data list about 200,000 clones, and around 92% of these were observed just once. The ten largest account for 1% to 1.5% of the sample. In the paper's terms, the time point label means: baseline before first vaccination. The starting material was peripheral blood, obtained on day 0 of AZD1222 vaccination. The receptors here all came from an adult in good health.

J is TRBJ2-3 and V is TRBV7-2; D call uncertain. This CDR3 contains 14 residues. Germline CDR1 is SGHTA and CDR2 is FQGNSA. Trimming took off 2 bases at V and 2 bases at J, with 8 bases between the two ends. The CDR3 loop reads CASSLLGNTDTQYF. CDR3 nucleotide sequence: TGTGCCAGCAGCTTATTGGGAAACACAGATACGCAGTATTTT. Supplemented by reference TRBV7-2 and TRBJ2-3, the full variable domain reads GAGVSQSPSNKVTEKGKDVELRCDPISGHTALYWYRQSLGQGLEFLIYFQGNSAPDKSGLPSDRFSAERTGGSVSTLTIQRTQQEDSAVYLCASSLLGNTDTQYFGPGTRLTVL.

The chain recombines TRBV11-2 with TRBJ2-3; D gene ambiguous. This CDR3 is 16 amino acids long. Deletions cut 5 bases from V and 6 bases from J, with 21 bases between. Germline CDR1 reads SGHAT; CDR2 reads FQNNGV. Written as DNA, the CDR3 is TGTGCCAGCAGCCCCAGCGATTGGACCAACGGTGATACGCAGTATTTT. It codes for CASSPSDWTNGDTQYF. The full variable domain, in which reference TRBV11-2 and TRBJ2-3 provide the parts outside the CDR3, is EAGVAQSPRYKIIEKRQSVAFWCNPISGHATLYWYQQILGQGPKLLIQFQNNGVVDDSQLPKDRFSAERLKGVDSTLKIQPAKLEDSAVYLCASSPSDWTNGDTQYFGPGTRLTVL.

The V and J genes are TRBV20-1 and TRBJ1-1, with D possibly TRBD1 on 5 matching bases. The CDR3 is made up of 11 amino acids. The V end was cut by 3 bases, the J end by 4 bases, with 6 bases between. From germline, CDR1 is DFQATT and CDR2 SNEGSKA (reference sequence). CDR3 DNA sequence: TGCAGTGCTAGGGGGCCCACTGAAGCTTTCTTT. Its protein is CSARGPTEAFF.

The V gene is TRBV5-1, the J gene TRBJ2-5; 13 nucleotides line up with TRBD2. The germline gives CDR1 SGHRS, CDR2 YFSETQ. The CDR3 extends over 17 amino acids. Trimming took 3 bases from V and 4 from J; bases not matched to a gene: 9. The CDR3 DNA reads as TGCGCCAGCAGCTCGGGGAAGACTAGCGGGGGGACAGAGACCCAGTACTTC. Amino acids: CASSSGKTSGGTETQYF.

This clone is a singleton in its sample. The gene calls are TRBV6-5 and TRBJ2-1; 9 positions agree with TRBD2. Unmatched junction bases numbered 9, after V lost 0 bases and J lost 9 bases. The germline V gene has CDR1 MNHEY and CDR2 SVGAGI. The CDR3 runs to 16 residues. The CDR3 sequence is CASSYSVGAGGSEQFF. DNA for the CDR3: TGTGCCAGCAGTTACTCTGTGGGAGCGGGGGGTAGTGAGCAGTTCTTC.

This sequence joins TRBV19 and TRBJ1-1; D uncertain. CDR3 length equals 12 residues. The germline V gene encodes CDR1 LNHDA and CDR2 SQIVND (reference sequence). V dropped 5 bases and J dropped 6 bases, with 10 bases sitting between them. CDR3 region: CASSPRVAEAFF. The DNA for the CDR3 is TGTGCCAGTAGTCCACGGGTGGCTGAAGCTTTCTTT.

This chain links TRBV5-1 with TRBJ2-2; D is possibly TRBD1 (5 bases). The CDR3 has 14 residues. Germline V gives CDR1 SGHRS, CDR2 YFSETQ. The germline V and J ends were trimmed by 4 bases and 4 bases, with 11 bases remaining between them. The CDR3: CASSLYDSTGELFF. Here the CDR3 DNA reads TGCGCCAGCAGCCTGTACGACAGCACCGGGGAGCTGTTTTTT.

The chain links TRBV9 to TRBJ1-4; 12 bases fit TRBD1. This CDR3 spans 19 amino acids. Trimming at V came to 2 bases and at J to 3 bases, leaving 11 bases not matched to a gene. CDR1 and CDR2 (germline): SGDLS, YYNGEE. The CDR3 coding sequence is TGTGCCAGCAGCGTCCAGGGGACAGGGGGCCCCTTGTCTAATGAAAAACTGTTTTTT. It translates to CASSVQGTGGPLSNEKLFF.

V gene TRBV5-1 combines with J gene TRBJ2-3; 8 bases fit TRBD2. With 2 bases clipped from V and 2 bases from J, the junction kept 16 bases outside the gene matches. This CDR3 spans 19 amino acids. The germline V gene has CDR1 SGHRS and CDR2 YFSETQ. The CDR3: CASSLKGVAGGDYTDTQYF. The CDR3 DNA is TGCGCCAGCAGCTTAAAAGGAGTGGCGGGGGGCGATTACACAGATACGCAGTATTTT.

As DNA, the CDR3 is TGTGCCAGCAGTTTAAGTTTGAGCTCCTACAATGAGCAGTTCTTC. Translation gives CASSLSLSSYNEQFF. The chain carries TRBV27 and TRBJ2-1; no reliable D call. The CDR3 totals 15 residues. V was shortened by 2 bases and J by 0 bases, with 8 bases between the two germline ends. Germline V gene data show CDR1 as MNHEY and CDR2 as SMNVEV (reference sequence).